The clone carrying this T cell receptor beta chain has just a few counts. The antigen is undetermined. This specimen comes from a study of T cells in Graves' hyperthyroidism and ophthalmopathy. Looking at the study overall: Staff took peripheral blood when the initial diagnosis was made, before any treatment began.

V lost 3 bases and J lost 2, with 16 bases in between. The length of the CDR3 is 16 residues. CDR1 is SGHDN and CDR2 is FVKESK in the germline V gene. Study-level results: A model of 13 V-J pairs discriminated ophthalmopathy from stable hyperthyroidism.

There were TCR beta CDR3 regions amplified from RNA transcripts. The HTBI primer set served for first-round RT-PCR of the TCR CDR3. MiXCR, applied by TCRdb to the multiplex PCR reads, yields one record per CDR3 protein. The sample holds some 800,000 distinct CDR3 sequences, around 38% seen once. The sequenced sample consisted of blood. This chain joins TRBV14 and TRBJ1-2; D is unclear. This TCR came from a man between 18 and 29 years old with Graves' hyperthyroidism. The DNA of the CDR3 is TGTGCCAGCAGCCATCTCCCCGAGGGTTCCAACTATGGCTACACCTTC. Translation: CASSHLPEGSNYGYTF.